Presented here are 32 T cell receptor beta chains from one specimen sequenced in a study of T-cell reconstitution after alpha-beta-depleted transplantation in children. Preparation of the TCRbeta library used unique molecular identifiers. TCRdb called the PCR reads again in MiXCR, with one record for every CDR3 protein. The sample gives approximately 240,000 distinct CDR3 sequences, roughly 10% of which show up once; about 6% is in the top ten. The material sequenced was PBMCs from the stem cell graft donor, taken from the stem cell graft. The receptors were sampled from a human donor who donated a stem cell graft to a child with acute lymphoblastic leukemia.

This clonotype was recorded many times. The chain carries TRBV12-5 and TRBJ1-1; 10 positions agree with TRBD1. Germline assignment: CDR1 LGHNT and CDR2 FRNRAP. The J segment lost 1 base and the V segment lost 1 base, leaving 0 bases of the junction unmatched. The CDR3 sequence is 15 residues long. CDR3 DNA sequence: TGTGCTAGTGGTTTGGGACAGGGGGCGAACACTGAAGCTTTCTTT. Its protein is CASGLGQGANTEAFF. Variable domain in full (rest from reference TRBV12-5 and TRBJ1-1): DARVTQTPRHKVTEMGQEVTMRCQPILGHNTVFWYRQTMMQGLELLAYFRNRAPLDDSGMPKDRFSAEMPDATLATLKIQPSEPRDSAVYFCASGLGQGANTEAFFGQGTRLTVV.

Only a few counts were recorded for this clonotype. The chain employs TRBV12-3 or TRBV12-4 and TRBJ2-3; no clear D gene. The CDR3 consists of 15 residues. Between the trimmed V and J ends, which lost 3 bases and 5 bases, there was a span of 15 bases. As DNA, the CDR3 is TGTGCCAGCAGTTTGATTGGAGTGGGTGTAGATACGCAGTATTTT. It codes for CASSLIGVGVDTQYF.

The genes are TRBV11-2 and TRBJ2-2, with TRBD2 matching over 8 bases. Germline assignment: CDR1 SGHAT and CDR2 FQNNGV. V lost 5 bases and J lost 5; bases outside the gene matches: 7. CDR3 length: 15 residues. In DNA, the CDR3 is TGTGCCAGCAGCATGGAGCGGGGGCAAACCGGGGAGCTGTTTTTT. Translated, it gives CASSMERGQTGELFF.

This clonotype was detected only a few times. The gene calls are TRBV20-1 and TRBJ2-1, with 11 bases matching TRBD2. CDR1 DFQATT and CDR2 SNEGSKA come from the germline V gene (reference sequence). This CDR3 is built from 14 residues. With 4 bases clipped from V and 10 bases from J, the junction kept 9 bases outside the gene matches. The CDR3 coding sequence is TGCAGTGCTATGCGTAGCGGGGGGGGCTGGGAGCAGTTCTTC. It translates to CSAMRSGGGWEQFF.

This clonotype occurred many times. This sequence joins TRBV5-1 and TRBJ2-7; 9 bases map to TRBD1. The CDR3 consists of 16 residues. Germline CDR1 reads SGHRS; CDR2 reads YFSETQ. V shed 0 bases and J 5 bases; nucleotides not matched to a gene: 9. The CDR3, as DNA: TGCGCCAGCAGCTTGGCGGCCGGGACAGGGTACCACGAGCAGTACTTC. This codes for CASSLAAGTGYHEQYF.

This clonotype was picked up many times. The chain has TRBV20-1 and TRBJ2-3, with 10 bases that match TRBD2. The V and J ends lost 3 bases and 0 bases, in that order; junction bases with no gene match: 6. This CDR3 region has 16 residues. Per germline, CDR1 DFQATT and CDR2 SNEGSKA (reference sequence). The DNA for the CDR3 is TGCAGTGCTAGCGGTACTAGCGGGGTGAGCACAGATACGCAGTATTTT. Residues: CSASGTSGVSTDTQYF.

This clonotype was recorded a few times. The V call is TRBV7-9, the J call TRBJ1-2, with D possibly matching TRBD1 (5 bases). V gave up 5 bases and J gave up 7 bases, with 20 bases separating them. Germline assignment: CDR1 SEHNR and CDR2 FQNEAQ (reference sequence). There are 15 residues in the CDR3. The CDR3 bases are TGTGCCAGCAGCCCCCCAGGGACTCGATGGGGTGGCTACACCTTC. As protein: CASSPPGTRWGGYTF.

The chain combines TRBV29-1 with TRBJ2-1, with TRBD2 matching 8 bases. The V segment lost 1 base and the J segment 2 bases; nucleotides outside the gene matches: 4. The CDR3 runs to 15 residues. Germline CDR1 SQVTM, CDR2 ANQGSEA. Here the CDR3 reads CSVEGGGGTYNEQFF. The CDR3 DNA sequence: TGCAGCGTTGAAGGGGGCGGGGGGACCTACAATGAGCAGTTCTTC.

The sample holds a few counts of this clonotype. The genes are TRBV6-5 and TRBJ1-1; TRBD1 agrees at 7 bases. With V trimmed by 2 bases and J by 8 bases, 2 bases remained unmatched. The CDR3 length is 12 residues. Germline lookup yields CDR1 MNHEY and CDR2 SVGAGI. CDR3: CASSYPDREAFF. CDR3 bases: TGTGCCAGCAGTTACCCGGACAGGGAAGCTTTCTTT.

With respect to this clonotype: This sequence may be a read error, since a much larger clone differs from it by one base. The chain joins TRBV27 to TRBJ2-2; the match to TRBD1 covers 7 bases. Per the germline V gene, CDR1 is MNHEY and CDR2 is SMNVEV (reference sequence). The CDR3 is made up of 13 amino acids. DNA for the CDR3: TGTGCCAACAGTAGGGGGCTCGGCGGGGAGCTGTTTTTT. It is translated as CANSRGLGGELFF.

This clonotype was detected a few times. This rearrangement joins TRBV3-1 to TRBJ1-4; D ambiguous. The CDR3 has 15 residues. Trimming cost V 3 bases and J 4 bases, with 12 bases left between them. The germline gives CDR1 LGHDT, CDR2 YNNKEL (reference sequence). CDR3 protein: CASSHAERLNEKLFF. Here the CDR3 DNA reads TGTGCCAGCAGCCATGCAGAAAGGCTTAATGAAAAACTGTTTTTT. Looking up the rest from reference TRBV3-1 and TRBJ1-4 gives the full variable domain: DTAVSQTPKYLVTQMGNDKSIKCEQNLGHDTMYWYKQDSKKFLKIMFSYNNKELIINETVPNRFSPKSPDKAHLNLHINSLELGDSAVYFCASSHAERLNEKLFFGSGTQLSVL.

V is TRBV5-6 and J is TRBJ2-1; possible D gene TRBD1, 5 bases. There are 17 residues in the CDR3. V was cut by 0 bases and J by 3 bases, with 16 bases left in between. Germline-derived CDR1 and CDR2 are SGHDT and YYEEEE. For the CDR3, the DNA is TGTGCCAGCAGCTTGGATCCAGGGAACGGCTTCTACAATGAGCAGTTCTTC. Its translation is CASSLDPGNGFYNEQFF.

This clonotype occurred many times. The chain links TRBV11-2 to TRBJ1-4, with TRBD1 as a possible D gene (5 bases). V was clipped by 1 base and J by 4 bases, with 10 bases between them. CDR1 is SGHAT and CDR2 is FQNNGV in the germline V gene. This CDR3 contains 15 residues. The CDR3 DNA reads TGTGCCAGCAGCTTAGTCTCAGGGAATAATGAAAAACTGTTTTTT. Its protein product is CASSLVSGNNEKLFF. The complete variable domain, with remaining parts taken from reference TRBV11-2 and TRBJ1-4, reads EAGVAQSPRYKIIEKRQSVAFWCNPISGHATLYWYQQILGQGPKLLIQFQNNGVVDDSQLPKDRFSAERLKGVDSTLKIQPAKLEDSAVYLCASSLVSGNNEKLFFGSGTQLSVL.

This clonotype was found many times. The V call is TRBV5-1, the J call TRBJ1-1; the D is unclear. V shed 0 bases and J shed 0 bases, with 9 bases lying between them. This CDR3 contains 15 residues. The germline V gene has CDR1 SGHRS and CDR2 YFSETQ. CDR3 coding DNA: TGCGCCAGCAGCTTGGTGCGCGGGATGAACACTGAAGCTTTCTTT. Amino acids: CASSLVRGMNTEAFF. The complete variable domain, with remaining parts taken from reference TRBV5-1 and TRBJ1-1, reads KAGVTQTPRYLIKTRGQQVTLSCSPISGHRSVSWYQQTPGQGLQFLFEYFSETQRNKGNFPGRFSGRQFSNSRSEMNVSTLELGDSALYLCASSLVRGMNTEAFFGQGTRLTVV.

The chain carries TRBV18 and TRBJ1-2; tentative D call: TRBD1 (5 bases). CDR1 is KGHSH and CDR2 is LQKENI in the germline V gene. The CDR3 runs 14 residues. Trimming left V 2 bases short and J 8 bases short, with 15 bases between. The CDR3 region has the DNA TGTGCCAGCTCACCAGGGGCCATCTTGGAGGGCTACACCTTC. It is translated as CASSPGAILEGYTF. The whole variable domain, remainder taken from reference TRBV18 and TRBJ1-2, is NAGVMQNPRHLVRRRGQEARLRCSPMKGHSHVYWYRQLPEEGLKFMVYLQKENIIDESGMPKERFSAEFPKEGPSILRIQQVVRGDSAAYFCASSPGAILEGYTFGSGTRLTVV.

This clonotype was recorded a few times. The chain carries TRBV4-2 and TRBJ2-2; a possible D gene is TRBD2 (5 bases). CDR1 LGHNA and CDR2 YNFKEQ come from the germline V gene. The CDR3 length is 18 residues. Trimming shortened V by 0 bases and J by 0 bases, and 14 bases separated the two germline ends. Here the CDR3 reads CASSQESNTRANTGELFF. DNA for the CDR3: TGTGCCAGCAGCCAAGAAAGTAACACTAGAGCGAACACCGGGGAGCTGTTTTTT.

This clonotype was observed at least ten times. The CDR3 nucleotides are TGTGCCAGCACCCTCGGACTAGCGGGGGAACCTCTAGGCGGGGAGCTGTTTTTT. Residues: CASTLGLAGEPLGGELFF. The chain carries TRBV12-3 or TRBV12-4 and TRBJ2-2; 13 bases agree with TRBD2. With 7 bases clipped from V and 7 bases from J, the junction kept 15 bases outside the gene matches. The CDR3 loop spans 18 amino acids.

The DNA for the CDR3 is TGCGCCAGCAGCACTGACACCTACGAGCAGTACTTC. Its protein is CASSTDTYEQYF. This chain joins TRBV5-1 and TRBJ2-7; D is undetermined. From germline, CDR1 is SGHRS and CDR2 YFSETQ. The CDR3 is made up of 12 amino acids. Trimming pared 4 bases from V and 2 bases from J, leaving 7 bases between.

Only a few counts were recorded for this clonotype. The chain is built from TRBV7-2 and TRBJ2-3; 11 bases line up with TRBD2. Looked up from germline, CDR1 is SGHTA and CDR2 is FQGNSA. The CDR3 runs 15 residues. V gave up 5 bases and J gave up 4 bases; unmatched junction bases: 5. As DNA, the CDR3 is TGTGCCAGCAGCCATAGCGGGGGGGCGTCAGATACGCAGTATTTT. Amino acid sequence: CASSHSGGASDTQYF.

The rearrangement joins TRBV7-9 to TRBJ2-7; D tentatively fits TRBD1 or TRBD2 (5 bases each). V was shortened by 6 bases and J by 7 bases, with 22 bases between the two germline ends. The germline V gene encodes CDR1 SEHNR and CDR2 FQNEAQ (reference sequence). This CDR3 region has 15 residues. CDR3 in amino acids: CASRDQGSLRGEQYF. In nucleotides, the CDR3 is TGTGCCAGCAGGGATCAGGGCAGTCTTCGAGGGGAGCAGTACTTC.

Notes on this clonotype: A read error may produce the germline difference seen at one junction end. This rearrangement joins TRBV7-7 to TRBJ2-5; weak D call: TRBD1 (6 bases). The CDR3 consists of 12 residues. In germline, CDR1 is SSHAT, CDR2 FNYEAQ (reference sequence). CDR3 protein: CVSSTGSETQYF. The CDR3 DNA reads as TGTGTCAGCAGCACAGGGAGTGAGACCCAGTACTTC.

This clonotype has ten or more counts. V is TRBV18 and J is TRBJ2-7; TRBD1 agrees at 7 bases. The CDR3 totals 13 residues. Germline-derived CDR1 and CDR2 are KGHSH and LQKENI. With V trimmed by 4 bases and J by 3 bases, 3 bases remained unmatched. In DNA form, the CDR3 reads TGTGCCAGCTCACGACAGGGAAGCTACGAGCAGTACTTC. It encodes CASSRQGSYEQYF.

This clonotype has ten or more counts. This chain joins TRBV7-9 and TRBJ1-2, with D unclear. The CDR3 has 15 amino acids. V was shortened by 3 bases and J by 5 bases, with 16 bases between the two germline ends. Germline assignment: CDR1 SEHNR and CDR2 FQNEAQ (reference sequence). DNA of the CDR3: TGTGCCAGCAGCTTGCGGCAGACAATTGATTATGGCTACACCTTC. This sequence encodes CASSLRQTIDYGYTF.

This clonotype was observed at least ten times. The chain recombines TRBV20-1 with TRBJ1-4, with D possibly being TRBD1 (5 bases). V was clipped by 6 bases and J by 8 bases, with 16 bases between them. Germline CDR1 reads DFQATT; CDR2 reads SNEGSKA (reference sequence). The CDR3 has 13 residues. CDR3 nucleotides: TGCAGTGCCAGCGAGAGGGGTGGAGAAAAACTGTTTTTT. Translation gives CSASERGGEKLFF.

This clonotype was seen a few times. The V call is TRBV15, the J call TRBJ2-7, with D perhaps matching TRBD2 (6 bases). V lost 5 bases and J 2 bases, leaving 13 bases between the germline ends. The CDR3 length is 14 residues. CDR1 is LNHNV and CDR2 is YYDKDF in the germline V gene (reference sequence). The DNA for the CDR3 is TGTGCCACCAGCTGGCGGAGGGCCCCCTACGAGCAGTACTTC. Amino acids: CATSWRRAPYEQYF.

This clonotype was observed at least ten times. This chain connects TRBV6-5 to TRBJ1-3; maybe TRBD1 (5 bases). The CDR3 has 14 residues. V lost 8 bases to trimming and J lost 4 bases, with 15 bases between them. CDR1 MNHEY and CDR2 SVGAGI come from the germline V gene. The CDR3, as DNA: TGTGCCAGCGGCCGATCGGGGGTGGGAAACACCATATATTTT. It codes for CASGRSGVGNTIYF.

This clonotype was detected a few times. The chain uses TRBV11-2 and TRBJ2-7; 7 nucleotides line up with TRBD2. From germline, CDR1 is SGHAT and CDR2 FQNNGV. The J segment lost 5 bases and the V segment lost 2 bases, leaving 18 bases of the junction unmatched. This CDR3 is 18 amino acids long. In DNA, the CDR3 is TGTGCCAGCAGCTTATTCGGGGGAAGCCCAGCGGGACGCCACGAGCAGTACTTC. It specifies CASSLFGGSPAGRHEQYF.

The sample holds a few counts of this clonotype. The chain carries TRBV5-1 and TRBJ1-2; 8 bases line up with TRBD1. Germline assignment: CDR1 SGHRS and CDR2 YFSETQ. V was pared by 4 bases and J by 7 bases, with 6 bases of the junction left unmatched. The CDR3 runs to 13 residues. CDR3: CASSEHDRGGYTF. In nucleotides, the CDR3 is TGCGCCAGCAGCGAACATGACAGGGGTGGCTACACCTTC.

The sample holds many counts of this clonotype. The J gene is TRBJ2-7, the V gene TRBV5-6, with 9 bases lining up with TRBD1. Trimming cost V 0 bases and J 5 bases; bases outside gene matches: 9. The CDR3 consists of 16 residues. From germline, CDR1 is SGHDT and CDR2 YYEEEE. The CDR3 is CASSLDPGQGLHEQYF. The DNA of the CDR3 is TGTGCCAGCAGCTTGGACCCGGGACAGGGTTTGCACGAGCAGTACTTC.

Comment on this clonotype: Just one base apart from a much larger clone, this may be a read error. The CDR3 is CATKSTDMNEQFF. CDR3 sequence (DNA): TGTGCCACCAAGAGTACAGATATGAATGAGCAGTTCTTC. The chain combines TRBV2 with TRBJ2-1, with D uncertain. Trimming removed 10 bases from V and 7 bases from J, with 17 bases in between. The CDR3 runs 13 residues. Germline CDR1 is SNHLY and CDR2 is FYNNEI.

The V call is TRBV19, the J call TRBJ1-5, with 7 bases fitting TRBD1. Germline trimming cut 6 bases from V and 4 bases from J; bases unmatched to any gene: 9. Per germline, CDR1 LNHDA and CDR2 SQIVND (reference sequence). The CDR3 length is 15 residues. DNA for the CDR3: TGTGCCAGTAGAACCCTCGGGACAGAAAATCAGCCCCAGCATTTT. This encodes CASRTLGTENQPQHF. The full variable domain, with the rest looked up from reference TRBV19 and TRBJ1-5, is DGGITQSPKYLFRKEGQNVTLSCEQNLNHDAMYWYRQDPGQGLRLIYYSQIVNDFQKGDIAEGYSVSREKKESFPLTVTSAQKNPTAFYLCASRTLGTENQPQHFGDGTRLSIL.

This clonotype was found many times. The gene calls are TRBV10-3 and TRBJ2-1, with D possibly matching TRBD1 (5 bases). The V end lost 4 bases, the J end lost 1 base, and 8 bases lay between the germline ends. This CDR3 spans 14 amino acids. Germline V lookup: CDR1 ENHRY, CDR2 SYGVKD. The CDR3 spells CAISVQGSYNEQFF. For the CDR3, the DNA is TGTGCCATCAGTGTCCAGGGTTCCTACAATGAGCAGTTCTTC.